This note documents a single T cell receptor (beta chain) sequence. Its antigen is unknown. The germline gives CDR1 LGHDT, CDR2 YNNKEL (reference sequence). V gave up 4 bases and J gave up 6 bases, with 15 bases separating them. The CDR3 contains 14 residues. These data belong to a study of Ad26.COV2.S vaccination and SARS-CoV-2 variants. About the study: Once or twice, 56 days apart, Ad26.COV2.S was delivered intramuscularly. Overall study findings and caveats: Estimates derived from TCR breadth and depth analyses may have underestimated total T cell responses. Marked by substantial breadth, spike-specific CD8+ and CD4+ T cell responses were reportedly seen after vaccination.

The assay was immunoSEQ multiplex PCR, and TCRdb's table has in-frame clones only and misses some. Of more than 400,000 clones listed, approximately 92% are singletons. The treatment is: around 19 received Ad26.COV2.S at low or high dose, single or two shots; 5 received placebo; per-sample allocation not given. It was on day 63 after the first vaccine or placebo injection that samples were taken. An Ad26 vector that expressed Wuhan-strain SARS-CoV-2 spike constituted the vaccine. The V gene is TRBV3-1 (or the pseudogene TRBV3-2), the J gene TRBJ1-2, with D possibly being TRBD1 (5 bases). The sequence came from a person aged 18-60 years who received the Ad26.COV2.S COVID-19 vaccine or a placebo. The material was peripheral blood, obtained in a trial of Ad26.COV2.S vaccine versus placebo. CDR3 bases: TGTGCCAGCAGCCTCATTGCGGGACGGGATGGCTACACCTTC. Protein: CASSLIAGRDGYTF.